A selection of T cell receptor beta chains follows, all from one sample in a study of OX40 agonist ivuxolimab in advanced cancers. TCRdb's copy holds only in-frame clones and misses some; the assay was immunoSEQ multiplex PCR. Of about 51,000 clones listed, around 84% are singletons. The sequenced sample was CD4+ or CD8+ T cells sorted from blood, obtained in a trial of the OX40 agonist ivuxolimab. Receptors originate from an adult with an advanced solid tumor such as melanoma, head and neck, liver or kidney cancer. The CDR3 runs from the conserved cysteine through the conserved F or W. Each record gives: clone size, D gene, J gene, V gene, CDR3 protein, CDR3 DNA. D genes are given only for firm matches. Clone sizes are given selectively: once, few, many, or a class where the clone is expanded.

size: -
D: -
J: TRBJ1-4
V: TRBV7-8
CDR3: CASSLDGGNNEKLFF
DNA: TGTGCCAGCAGCTTAGATGGGGGCAATAATGAAAAACTGTTTTTT

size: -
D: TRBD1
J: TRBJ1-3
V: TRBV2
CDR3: CAGLGQATSGNTIYF
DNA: TGTGCAGGGTTGGGACAGGCGACCTCTGGAAACACCATATATTTT

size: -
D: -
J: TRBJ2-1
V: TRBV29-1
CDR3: CSVEDTLSSYNEQFF
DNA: TGCAGCGTTGAAGACACGCTGAGCTCCTACAATGAGCAGTTCTTC

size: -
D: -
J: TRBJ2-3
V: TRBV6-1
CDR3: CASSEGGPLETQYF
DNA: TGTGCCAGCAGTGAAGGGGGGCCTTTGGAGACGCAGTATTTT

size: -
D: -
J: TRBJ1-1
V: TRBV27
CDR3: CASSSTGTTEAFF
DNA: TGTGCCAGCAGTTCGACGGGGACCACTGAAGCTTTCTTT

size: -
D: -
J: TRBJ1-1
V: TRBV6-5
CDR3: CASILDGGTEAFF
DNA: TGTGCCAGCATCTTGGACGGGGGAACTGAAGCTTTCTTT

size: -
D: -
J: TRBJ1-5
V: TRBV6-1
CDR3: CASSSKMGNQPQHF
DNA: TGTGCCAGCAGCTCCAAGATGGGCAATCAGCCCCAGCATTTT

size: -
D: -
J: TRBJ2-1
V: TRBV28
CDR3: CASRIQVHNEQFF
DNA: TGTGCCAGCAGAATACAGGTACACAATGAGCAGTTCTTC

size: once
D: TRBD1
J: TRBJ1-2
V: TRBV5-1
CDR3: CASSSKQGGADYGYTF
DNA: TGCGCCAGCAGCTCTAAACAGGGGGGCGCAGACTATGGCTACACCTTC

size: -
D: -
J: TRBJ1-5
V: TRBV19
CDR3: CASHTLNQPQHF
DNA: TGTGCCAGTCACACTCTAAATCAGCCCCAGCATTTT

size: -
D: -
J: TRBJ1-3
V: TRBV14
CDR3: CASSSAWTTVSGNTIYF
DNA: TGTGCCAGCAGCTCAGCGTGGACGACGGTCTCTGGAAACACCATATATTTT

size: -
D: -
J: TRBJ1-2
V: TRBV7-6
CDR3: CASSPRGPNYGYTF
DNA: TGTGCCAGCAGCCCGCGGGGACCTAACTATGGCTACACCTTC

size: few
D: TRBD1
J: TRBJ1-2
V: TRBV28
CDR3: CASTPDRGRMYGYTF
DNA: TGTGCCAGCACGCCGGACAGGGGGAGGATGTATGGCTACACCTTC

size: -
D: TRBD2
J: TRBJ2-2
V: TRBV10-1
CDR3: CASSESGITSELGELFF
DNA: TGCGCCAGCAGTGAGAGTGGGATAACTAGCGAGCTAGGGGAGCTGTTTTTT

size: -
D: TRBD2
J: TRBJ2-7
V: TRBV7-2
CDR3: CASSFASGGAYEQYF
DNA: TGTGCCAGCAGCTTCGCTAGCGGGGGGGCCTACGAGCAGTACTTC

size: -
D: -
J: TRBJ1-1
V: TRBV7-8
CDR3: CATRPGGGDTEAFF
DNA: TGTGCCACCCGACCCGGGGGTGGGGACACTGAAGCTTTCTTT

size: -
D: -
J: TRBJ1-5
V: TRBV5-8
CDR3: CASSLYLSQPQHF
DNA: TGTGCCAGCAGCTTGTATCTTTCTCAGCCCCAGCATTTT

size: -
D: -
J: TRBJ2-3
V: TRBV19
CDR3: CASRQGLGPFSTDTQYF
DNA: TGTGCCAGTCGCCAGGGACTTGGTCCCTTTAGCACAGATACGCAGTATTTT

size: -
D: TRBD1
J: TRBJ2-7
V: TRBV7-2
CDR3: CASSPNAGTASSYEQYF
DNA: TGTGCCAGCAGCCCCAACGCCGGGACAGCTTCCTCCTACGAGCAGTACTTC

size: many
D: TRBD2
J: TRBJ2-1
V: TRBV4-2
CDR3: CASSQDTREGSPILGEQFF
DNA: TGTGCCAGCAGCCAAGATACCAGGGAGGGATCCCCAATTTTGGGTGAGCAGTTCTTC

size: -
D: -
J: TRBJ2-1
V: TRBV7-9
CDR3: CASSSTDFSGYEQFF
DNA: TGTGCCAGCAGCTCCACTGACTTTTCAGGGTACGAGCAGTTCTTC

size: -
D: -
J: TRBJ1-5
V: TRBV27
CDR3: CASSLSSNQPQHF
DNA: TGTGCCAGCAGTTTATCAAGCAATCAGCCCCAGCATTTT

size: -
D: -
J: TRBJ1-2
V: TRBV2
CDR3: CASSVGDGYTF
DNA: TGTGCCAGCAGTGTGGGGGATGGCTACACCTTC

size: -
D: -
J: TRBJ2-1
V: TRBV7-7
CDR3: CASSPSGNEQFF
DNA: TGTGCCAGCAGCCCAAGCGGGAATGAGCAGTTCTTC

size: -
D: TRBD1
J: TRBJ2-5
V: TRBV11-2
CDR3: CASSLPTGGWETQYF
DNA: TGTGCCAGCAGCTTACCGACAGGGGGCTGGGAGACCCAGTACTTC

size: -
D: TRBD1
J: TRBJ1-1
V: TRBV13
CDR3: CASSTGQASTEAFF
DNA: TGTGCCAGCAGCACTGGACAGGCCAGCACTGAAGCTTTCTTT

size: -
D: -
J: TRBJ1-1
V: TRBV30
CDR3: CAWSEVNTEAFF
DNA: TGTGCCTGGAGTGAGGTTAACACTGAAGCTTTCTTT

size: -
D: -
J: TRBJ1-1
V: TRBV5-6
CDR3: CASSLTGLNTEAFF
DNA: TGTGCCAGCAGCTTGACAGGGCTTAACACTGAAGCTTTCTTT

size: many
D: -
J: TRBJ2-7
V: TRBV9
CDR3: CASSVSAGYEQYF
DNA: TGTGCCAGCAGCGTCTCGGCGGGATACGAGCAGTACTTC

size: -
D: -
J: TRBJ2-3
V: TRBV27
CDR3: CASSSGLVDTQYF
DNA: TGTGCCAGCAGTTCCGGATTGGTAGATACGCAGTATTTT

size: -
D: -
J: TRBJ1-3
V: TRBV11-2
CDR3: CASSLGGQGNTIYF
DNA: TGTGCCAGCAGCTTAGGGGGCCAAGGAAACACCATATATTTT

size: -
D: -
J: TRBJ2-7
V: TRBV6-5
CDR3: CASSGRDNSYEQYF
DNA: TGTGCCAGCAGTGGGCGTGACAACTCCTACGAGCAGTACTTC

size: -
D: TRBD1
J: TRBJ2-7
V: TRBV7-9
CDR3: CASSLGTGPYEQYF
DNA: TGTGCCAGCAGCCTTGGGACAGGGCCCTACGAGCAGTACTTC

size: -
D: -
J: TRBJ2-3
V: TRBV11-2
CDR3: CASSLIGFADTQYF
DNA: TGTGCCAGCAGCTTAATCGGGTTTGCAGATACGCAGTATTTT

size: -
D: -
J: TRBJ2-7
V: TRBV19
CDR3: CASSIAAGIPYEQYF
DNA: TGTGCCAGTAGTATAGCGGCAGGGATCCCCTACGAGCAGTACTTC

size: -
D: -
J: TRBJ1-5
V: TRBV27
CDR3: CASSLRGWNQPQHF
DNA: TGTGCCAGCAGTTTAAGGGGATGGAATCAGCCCCAGCATTTT

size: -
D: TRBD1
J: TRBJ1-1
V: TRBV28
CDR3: CASSRQGAGTEAFF
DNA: TGTGCCAGCAGTCGGCAGGGGGCAGGAACTGAAGCTTTCTTT

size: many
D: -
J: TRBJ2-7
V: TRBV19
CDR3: CASSSDGAYEQYF
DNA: TGTGCCAGTAGTTCGGACGGGGCCTACGAGCAGTACTTC

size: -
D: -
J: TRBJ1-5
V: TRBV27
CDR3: CASSFRGYNQPQHF
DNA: TGTGCCAGCAGTTTTAGGGGATACAATCAGCCCCAGCATTTT

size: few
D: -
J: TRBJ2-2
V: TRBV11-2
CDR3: CASSLDTGNTGELFF
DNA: TGTGCCAGCAGCTTAGACACAGGGAACACCGGGGAGCTGTTTTTT

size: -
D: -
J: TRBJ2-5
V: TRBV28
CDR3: CASSSFLPDGEKETQYF
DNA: TGTGCCAGCAGTTCCTTCCTTCCGGACGGAGAAAAAGAGACCCAGTACTTC

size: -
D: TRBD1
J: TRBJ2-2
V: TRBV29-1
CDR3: CSTWDRGNTGELFF
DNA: TGCAGCACATGGGACAGGGGGAACACCGGGGAGCTGTTTTTT

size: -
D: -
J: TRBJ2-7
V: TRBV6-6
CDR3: CASSYGDVEQYF
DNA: TGTGCCAGCAGTTACGGGGACGTCGAGCAGTACTTC

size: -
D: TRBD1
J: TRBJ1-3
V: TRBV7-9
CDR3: CASSPGTGNLYF
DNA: TGTGCCAGCAGCCCCGGGACAGGGAATCTATATTTT

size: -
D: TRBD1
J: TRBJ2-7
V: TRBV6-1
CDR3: CASSEDQDRPVSYEQYF
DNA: TGTGCCAGCAGTGAAGATCAGGACAGGCCCGTCTCCTACGAGCAGTACTTC

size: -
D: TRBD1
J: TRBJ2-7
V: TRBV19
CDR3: CASSPRQGYEQYF
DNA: TGTGCCAGTAGTCCCCGACAGGGTTACGAGCAGTACTTC

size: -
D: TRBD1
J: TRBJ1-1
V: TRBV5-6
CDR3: CASSLAAGGMNTEAFF
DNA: TGTGCCAGCAGCTTGGCGGCAGGGGGTATGAACACTGAAGCTTTCTTT

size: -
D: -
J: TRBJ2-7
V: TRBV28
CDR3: CASGHTGPSYEQYF
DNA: TGTGCCAGCGGACATACCGGACCCAGCTACGAGCAGTACTTC

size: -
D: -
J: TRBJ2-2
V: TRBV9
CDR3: CASSADGSTGELFF
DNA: TGTGCCAGCAGCGCCGACGGGTCCACCGGGGAGCTGTTTTTT

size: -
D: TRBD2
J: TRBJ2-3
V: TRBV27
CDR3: CASSLVRLAGTEDTQYF
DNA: TGTGCCAGCAGTTTAGTGAGACTAGCGGGAACGGAAGATACGCAGTATTTT

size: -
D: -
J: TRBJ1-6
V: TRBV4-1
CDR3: CASSQEWQGNSPLHF
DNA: TGCGCCAGCAGCCAAGAATGGCAGGGCAATTCACCCCTCCACTTT

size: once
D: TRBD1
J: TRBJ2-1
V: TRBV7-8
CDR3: CASSLDREYNEQFF
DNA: TGTGCCAGCAGCTTGGACAGGGAATACAATGAGCAGTTCTTC

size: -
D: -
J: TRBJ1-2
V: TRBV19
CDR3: CASMAGAEGYTF
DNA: TGTGCCAGTATGGCGGGGGCCGAAGGCTACACCTTC

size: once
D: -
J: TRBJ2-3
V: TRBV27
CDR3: CASSSGDTQYF
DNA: TGTGCCAGCAGCTCGGGCGATACGCAGTATTTT

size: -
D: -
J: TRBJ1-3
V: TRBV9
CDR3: CASSFPGTTGNTIYF
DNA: TGTGCCAGCAGCTTCCCCGGGACAACTGGAAACACCATATATTTT

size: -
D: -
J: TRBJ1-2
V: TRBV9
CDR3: CASSVGGRTGNYGYTF
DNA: TGTGCCAGCAGCGTAGGGGGACGGACGGGGAACTATGGCTACACCTTC

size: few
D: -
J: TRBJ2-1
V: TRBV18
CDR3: CASSPPGDNEQFF
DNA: TGTGCCAGCTCACCACCGGGTGACAATGAGCAGTTCTTC

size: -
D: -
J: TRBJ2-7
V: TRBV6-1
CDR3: CASTLAIAGYEQYF
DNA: TGTGCCAGCACCTTAGCGATAGCAGGATACGAGCAGTACTTC

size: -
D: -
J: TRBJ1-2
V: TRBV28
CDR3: CASSFLEGRYYGYTF
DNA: TGTGCCAGCAGTTTTTTAGAGGGGAGGTACTATGGCTACACCTTC

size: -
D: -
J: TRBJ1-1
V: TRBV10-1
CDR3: CASSEGGGTEAFF
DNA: TGCGCCAGCAGTGAAGGGGGGGGCACTGAAGCTTTCTTT